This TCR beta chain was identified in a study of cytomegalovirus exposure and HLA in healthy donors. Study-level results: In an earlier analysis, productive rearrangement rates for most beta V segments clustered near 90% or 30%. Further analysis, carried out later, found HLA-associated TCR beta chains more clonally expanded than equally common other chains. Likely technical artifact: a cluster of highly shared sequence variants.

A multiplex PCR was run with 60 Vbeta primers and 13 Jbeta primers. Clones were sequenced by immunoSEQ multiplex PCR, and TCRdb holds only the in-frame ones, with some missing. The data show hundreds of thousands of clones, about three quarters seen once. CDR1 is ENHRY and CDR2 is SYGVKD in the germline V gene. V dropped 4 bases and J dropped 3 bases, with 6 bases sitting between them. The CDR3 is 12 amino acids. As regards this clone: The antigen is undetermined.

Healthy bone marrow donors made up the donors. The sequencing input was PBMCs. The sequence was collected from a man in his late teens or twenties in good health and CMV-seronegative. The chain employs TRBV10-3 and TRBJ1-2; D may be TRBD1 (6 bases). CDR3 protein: CAISGQDYGYTF. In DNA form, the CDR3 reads TGTGCCATCAGTGGACAGGACTATGGCTACACCTTC.